The source of this T cell receptor beta chain is a study of glioma-infiltrating T cells. Comments on this clonotype: The antigen is unknown.

Study-wide points: Gliomas, especially low-grade, showed above-expected tissue-blood divergence; non-neoplastic patients showed below.

Amplification of TCR alpha and beta CDR3 regions from RNA used iRepertoire nested multiplex PCR. TCRdb independently ran MiXCR on the multiplex PCR reads; one entry per CDR3 protein. The profile shows 300,000 to 400,000 distinct CDR3 sequences, roughly 41% of them singletons. V lost 2 bases and J lost 3, with 13 bases in between. Germline V gene sequence: CDR1 KGHSH, CDR2 LQKENI. The CDR3 spans 16 residues. The sequenced sample consisted of glioma tissue, nonneoplastic brain tissue, or PBMCs (not recorded which). The clonotype was recovered from a human donor with low-grade glioma or glioblastoma, undergoing nonglioma brain surgery, or in good health (not recorded which). The rearrangement links TRBV18 to TRBJ1-4, with D unresolved. This CDR3 is CASSPDYRSANEKLFF. In DNA, the CDR3 is TGTGCCAGCTCACCAGACTATCGTTCGGCTAATGAAAAACTGTTTTTT.